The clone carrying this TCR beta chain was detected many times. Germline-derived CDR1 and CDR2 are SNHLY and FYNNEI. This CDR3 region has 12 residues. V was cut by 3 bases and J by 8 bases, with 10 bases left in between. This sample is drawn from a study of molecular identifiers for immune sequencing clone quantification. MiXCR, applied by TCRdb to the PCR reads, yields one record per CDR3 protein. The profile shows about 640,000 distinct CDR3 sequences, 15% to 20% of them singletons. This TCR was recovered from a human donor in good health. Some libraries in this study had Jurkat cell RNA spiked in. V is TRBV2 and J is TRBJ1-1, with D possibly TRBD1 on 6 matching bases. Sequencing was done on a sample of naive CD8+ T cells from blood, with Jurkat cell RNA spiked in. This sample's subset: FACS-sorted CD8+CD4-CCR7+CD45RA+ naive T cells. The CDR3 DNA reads TGTGCCAGCAGTGATTGGGGGGCCGAAGCTTTCTTT. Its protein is CASSDWGAEAFF.